The rows below give T cell receptor beta chains drawn from one sample of a study of T cell changes during pregnancy in multiple sclerosis. The data were produced by immunoSEQ multiplex PCR, yet TCRdb's version contains in-frame clones alone and is incomplete. The sample consists of approximately 40,000 clones, approximately 90% of them appearing once. Sample: CD4+ T cells from peripheral blood mononuclear cells, taken in the first trimester of pregnancy. All receptors derive from a female donor with multiple sclerosis, enrolled in a pregnancy study. CDR3s include the opening cysteine and the closing phenylalanine or tryptophan.

V	J	CDR3
TRBV11-2	TRBJ1-6	CASSPRTVAATLHF
TRBV21-1	TRBJ2-2	CASSKAPISSTGELFF
TRBV5-1	TRBJ2-4	CASSLQGRLRDIQYF
TRBV7-3	TRBJ1-5	CASSLSENQPQHF
TRBV11-1	TRBJ1-1	CASSFTRGNTEAFF
TRBV15	TRBJ2-1	CATSREVRRNEQFF
TRBV6-1	TRBJ2-3	CASRLKRGSTDTQYF
TRBV5-5	TRBJ1-3	CASSRLTDVSGNTIYF
TRBV7-9	TRBJ2-5	CASSPTSGVPRQTQYF
TRBV29-1	TRBJ2-3	CSVLWTDTQYF
TRBV30	TRBJ1-3	CAWSVQVGNTIYF
TRBV5-1	TRBJ1-2	CASSLDAGSYGYTF
TRBV4-2	TRBJ2-5	CASSQDKGGFETQYF
TRBV4-1	TRBJ1-2	CASSQGQAGPYGYTF
TRBV30	TRBJ1-1	CAWSARGTEAFF
TRBV7-9	TRBJ2-1	CASSVPGLAGYNEQFF
TRBV5-4	TRBJ2-1	CASSLYQWGDNEQFF
TRBV30	TRBJ1-1	CAWSVGRNTEAFF
TRBV30	TRBJ1-1	CAWSDRRNTEAFF
TRBV6-5	TRBJ2-7	CASSYREAYEQYF
TRBV7-3	TRBJ2-5	CASSYGLAGGSETQYF
TRBV19	TRBJ2-1	CASSIGTGKHNEQFF
TRBV7-8	TRBJ1-2	CASSPWTGGPLNGYTF
TRBV5-1	TRBJ2-1	CASSLDRGPGEQFF
TRBV6-5	TRBJ1-5	CASSYTGGSNQPQHF
TRBV2	TRBJ1-1	CASPIPGGETEAFF
TRBV18	TRBJ2-7	CASSPLQTGRSNYEQYF
TRBV21-1	TRBJ1-1	CASTPLGGGASQRRLNTEAFF
TRBV11-2	TRBJ1-4	CASSPLQGPEKLFF
TRBV9	TRBJ1-2	CASSPSTGNYGYTF
TRBV19	TRBJ1-5	CASSGTGTVDSNQPQHF
TRBV30	TRBJ2-1	CAWSKTISYNEQFF
TRBV5-4	TRBJ1-2	CASSLGLGGREDGYTF
TRBV5-4	TRBJ2-5	CASSLVGSQETQYF
TRBV28	TRBJ2-2	CASTTLRGLPGELFF
TRBV6-1	TRBJ2-7	CASTTYGLAGSEQYF
TRBV5-1	TRBJ1-5	CASSLGGQGNQPQHF
TRBV30	TRBJ2-7	CAWTPGLAVYEQYF
TRBV7-9	TRBJ2-5	CASSMGLAGGLKLGETQYF
TRBV6-1	TRBJ1-1	CASSSGQNTEAFF
TRBV18	TRBJ1-1	CASSLGGDTEAFF
TRBV5-1	TRBJ2-5	CASSLASVGQETQYF